This paragraph covers one TCR beta chain sequence. The data originate from a study of blood T cell repertoires in COVID-19. As for the study in general: T cells, B-cell-depleted T cells, or PBMCs supplied cDNA or gDNA.

Original processing notes: For nucleated cells, counts were estimated from reference gene primer amplification. Libraries were prepared by immunoSEQ multiplex PCR; TCRdb keeps only in-frame clonotypes and omits some of them. V, J and clone size are those of that table, while D and trimming were read from the DNA. The sample shows about 300,000 clones, roughly 85% of them seen only once. Sequencing was performed on peripheral blood. The origin of this receptor is a woman between 45 and 60 years old who had recovered from COVID-19.

The CDR3 nucleotides are TGTGCCAGCAGCCAGGGACAGCCCCCCACTGAAGCTTTCTTT. This translates into CASSQGQPPTEAFF. The rearrangement uses TRBV7-9 and TRBJ1-1; 7 bases agree with TRBD1. This CDR3 has 14 residues. CDR1 SEHNR and CDR2 FQNEAQ come from the germline V gene (reference sequence). After removal of 5 bases from V and 4 bases from J, the junction contained 7 bases not matched to a gene.